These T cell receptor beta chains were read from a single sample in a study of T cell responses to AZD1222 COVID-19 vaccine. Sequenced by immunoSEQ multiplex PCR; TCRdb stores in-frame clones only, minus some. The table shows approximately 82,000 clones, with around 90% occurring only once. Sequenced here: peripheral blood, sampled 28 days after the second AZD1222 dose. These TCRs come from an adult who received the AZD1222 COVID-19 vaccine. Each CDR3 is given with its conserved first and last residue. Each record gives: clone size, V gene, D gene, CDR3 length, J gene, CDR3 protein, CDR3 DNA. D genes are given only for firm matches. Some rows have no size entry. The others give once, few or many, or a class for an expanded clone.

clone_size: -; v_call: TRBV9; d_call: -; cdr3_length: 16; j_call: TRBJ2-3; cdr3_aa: CASSVAGDLTTDTQYF; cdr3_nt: TGTGCCAGCAGCGTAGCTGGCGACCTCACCACAGATACGCAGTATTTT
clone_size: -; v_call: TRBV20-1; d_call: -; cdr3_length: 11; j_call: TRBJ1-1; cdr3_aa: CSARAGIEAFF; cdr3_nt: TGCAGTGCTAGAGCCGGAATAGAAGCTTTCTTT
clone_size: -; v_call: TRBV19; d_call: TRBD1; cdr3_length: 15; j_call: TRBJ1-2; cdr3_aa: CATFGTGRTEYGYTF; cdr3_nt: TGTGCCACATTTGGGACAGGGAGGACTGAGTATGGCTACACCTTC
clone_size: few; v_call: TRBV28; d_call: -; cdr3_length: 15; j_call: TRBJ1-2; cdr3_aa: CASSDRQVGVYGYTF; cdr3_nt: TGTGCCAGCAGTGACAGACAGGTGGGGGTCTATGGCTACACCTTC
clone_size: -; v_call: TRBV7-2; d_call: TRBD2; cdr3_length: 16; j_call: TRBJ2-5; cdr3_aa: CASSLGYSGGQETQYF; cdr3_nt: TGTGCCAGCAGCTTAGGGTATAGCGGGGGGCAAGAGACCCAGTACTTC
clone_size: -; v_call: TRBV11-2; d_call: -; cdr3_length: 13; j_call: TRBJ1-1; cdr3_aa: CASSFGQNTEAFF; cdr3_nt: TGTGCCAGCAGCTTTGGACAGAACACTGAAGCTTTCTTT
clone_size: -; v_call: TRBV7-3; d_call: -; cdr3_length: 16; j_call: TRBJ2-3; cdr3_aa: CASSSRGGANTDTQYF; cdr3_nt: TGTGCCAGCAGCTCCCGGGGTGGGGCAAACACAGATACGCAGTATTTT
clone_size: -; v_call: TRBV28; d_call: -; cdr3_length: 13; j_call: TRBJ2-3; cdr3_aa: CASIRPSTDTQYF; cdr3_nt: TGTGCCAGCATCAGACCGAGCACAGATACGCAGTATTTT
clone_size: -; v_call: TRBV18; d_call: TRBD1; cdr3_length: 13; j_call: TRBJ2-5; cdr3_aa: CASSAKDRGVGYF; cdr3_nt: TGTGCCAGCTCGGCCAAAGACAGGGGAGTGGGGTACTTC
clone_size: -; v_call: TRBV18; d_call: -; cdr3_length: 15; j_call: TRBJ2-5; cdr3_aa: CASSPEKGRQETQYF; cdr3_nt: TGTGCCAGCTCACCAGAAAAGGGACGGCAAGAGACCCAGTACTTC
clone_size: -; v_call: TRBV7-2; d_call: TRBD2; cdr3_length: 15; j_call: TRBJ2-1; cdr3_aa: CASSLARGAGNEQFF; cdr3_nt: TGTGCCAGCAGCTTAGCGCGGGGGGCTGGAAATGAGCAGTTCTTC
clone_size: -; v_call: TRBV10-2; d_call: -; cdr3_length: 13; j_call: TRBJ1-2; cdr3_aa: CASSGTADYGYTF; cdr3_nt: TGCGCCAGCAGTGGGACGGCTGACTATGGCTACACCTTC